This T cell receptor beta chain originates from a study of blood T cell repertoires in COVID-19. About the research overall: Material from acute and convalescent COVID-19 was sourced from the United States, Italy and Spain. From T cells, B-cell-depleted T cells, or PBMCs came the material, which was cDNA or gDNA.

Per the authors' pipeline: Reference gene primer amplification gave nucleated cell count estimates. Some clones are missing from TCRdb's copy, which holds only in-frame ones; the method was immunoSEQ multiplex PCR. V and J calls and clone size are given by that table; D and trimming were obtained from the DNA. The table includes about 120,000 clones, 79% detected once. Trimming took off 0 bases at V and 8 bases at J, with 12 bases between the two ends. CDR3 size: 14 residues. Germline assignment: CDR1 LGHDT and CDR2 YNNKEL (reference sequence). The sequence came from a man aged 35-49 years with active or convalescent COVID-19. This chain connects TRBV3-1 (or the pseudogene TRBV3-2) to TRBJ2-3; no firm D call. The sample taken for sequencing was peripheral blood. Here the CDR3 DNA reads TGTGCCAGCAGCCAAGATCAGCAGGCCAGTACGCAGTATTTT. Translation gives CASSQDQQASTQYF.